This T cell receptor (beta chain) was recovered during a study of blood T cell repertoires in COVID-19. In the original workflow: How many nucleated cells were present was estimated from reference gene primer amplification. Sequencing used immunoSEQ multiplex PCR; TCRdb keeps in-frame clones, though not all of them. That table supplies the V and J calls and clone size; D and trimming were determined from the DNA. The sample has 650,000 to 800,000 clones, around 90% seen once. Germline CDR1 and CDR2: MNHEY and SVGEGT. Deletions cut 4 bases from V and 2 bases from J, with 11 bases between. The CDR3 length is 14 residues.

The TCR sequence derives from a woman aged 18-29 years with acute or convalescent COVID-19. The chain uses TRBV6-2 or TRBV6-3 and TRBJ1-2; D ambiguous. Sequencing input: peripheral blood. As DNA, the CDR3 is TGTGCCAGCAGTTGGGCAGCAATAAACTATGGCTACACCTTC. Translated, it gives CASSWAAINYGYTF.